The clone carrying this T cell receptor beta chain occurred once. Its target is unknown. This specimen comes from a study of vaccination effects on CD4 cells after COVID-19. Study-level background: Antigen-specific CD4+ T cells were first expanded with viral peptide pools by the ViraFEST assay and only then sequenced. Cultures used around 1.8 million PBMC per well, approximately 10 IU/ml IL-2 and around 9.7 ug/ml peptides.

Assay used: immunoSEQ multiplex PCR; TCRdb lists only in-frame clones, some missing. The sample lists some 30,000 clones, around 74% occurring once. Upon completion of 10 to 11 days in culture, CD4+ T cells were isolated. The participants, recipients of two vaccine doses, got either BNT162b2 or mRNA-1273. A half-medium replacement with IL-2 medium was carried out on days 3 and 7. J was trimmed by 5 bases and V by 4 bases; bases with no gene match: 5. The CDR3 extends over 14 amino acids. In germline, CDR1 is SGHRS, CDR2 YFSETQ. Study results and limitations: Cross-reactivity with common cold coronaviruses was shown by only 1 of 255 vaccine-induced clones in healthy vaccinees.

The input for sequencing was CD4+ T cells from PBMCs cultured without peptide, taken after COVID-19 vaccination. This rearrangement joins TRBV5-1 to TRBJ2-3; TRBD2 matches 9 bases. This TCR was recovered from a human donor who received a COVID-19 vaccine. The CDR3 coding sequence is TGCGCCAGCAGCGCTAGCGGGACGGTAGATACGCAGTATTTT. This translates into CASSASGTVDTQYF.